Sequencing of this TCR beta chain was carried out in a study of T cells expressing NK-cell markers. The authors generated TCR beta cDNA through 5'RACE template switching with UMIs. For each CDR3 protein, TCRdb gives one entry from its re-call of the 5' RACE reads, without DNA. The sample includes about 260,000 distinct CDR3 sequences. This CDR3 has 13 residues. Looked up from germline, CDR1 is DFQATT and CDR2 is SNEGSKA (reference sequence). The genes are TRBV20-1 and TRBJ1-1. Sequenced: blood T cells: a sorted CD56 or NKG2C T cell subset, CD4+ or CD8+ T cells, or bulk PBMC T cells (not recorded which). This sequence originates from a woman between 18 and 69 years old in good health. CDR3 loop: CSARGPKNTEAFF.